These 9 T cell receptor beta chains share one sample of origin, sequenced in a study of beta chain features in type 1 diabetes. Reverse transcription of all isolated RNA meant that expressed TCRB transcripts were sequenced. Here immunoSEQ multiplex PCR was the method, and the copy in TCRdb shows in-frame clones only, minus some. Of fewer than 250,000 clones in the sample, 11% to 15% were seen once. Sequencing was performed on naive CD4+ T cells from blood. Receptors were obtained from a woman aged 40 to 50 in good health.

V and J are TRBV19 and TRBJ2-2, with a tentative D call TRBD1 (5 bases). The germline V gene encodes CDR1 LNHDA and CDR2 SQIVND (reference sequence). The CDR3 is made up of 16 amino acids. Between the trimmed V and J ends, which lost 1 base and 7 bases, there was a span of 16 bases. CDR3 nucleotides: TGTGCCAGTAGTATAGCCCGGACACCCGTAGGCGGGGAGCTGTTTTTT. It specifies CASSIARTPVGGELFF.

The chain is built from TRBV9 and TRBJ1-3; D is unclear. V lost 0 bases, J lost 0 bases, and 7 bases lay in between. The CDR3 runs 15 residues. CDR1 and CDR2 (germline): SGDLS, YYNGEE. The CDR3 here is CASSVVADSGNTIYF. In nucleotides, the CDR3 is TGTGCCAGCAGCGTAGTGGCTGACTCTGGAAACACCATATATTTT.

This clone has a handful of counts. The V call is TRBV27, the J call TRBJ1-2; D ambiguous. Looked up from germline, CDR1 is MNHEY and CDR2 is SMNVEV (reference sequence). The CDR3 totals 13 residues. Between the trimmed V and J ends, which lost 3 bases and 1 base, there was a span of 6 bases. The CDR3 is CASSLRSNYGYTF. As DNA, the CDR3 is TGTGCCAGCAGTTTGCGGAGTAACTATGGCTACACCTTC.

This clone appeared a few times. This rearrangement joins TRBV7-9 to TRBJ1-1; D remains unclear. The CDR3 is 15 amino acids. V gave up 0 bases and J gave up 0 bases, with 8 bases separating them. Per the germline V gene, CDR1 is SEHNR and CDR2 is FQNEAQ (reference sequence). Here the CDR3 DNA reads TGTGCCAGCAGCTTAGCGTCCAGGCTGAACACTGAAGCTTTCTTT. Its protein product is CASSLASRLNTEAFF.

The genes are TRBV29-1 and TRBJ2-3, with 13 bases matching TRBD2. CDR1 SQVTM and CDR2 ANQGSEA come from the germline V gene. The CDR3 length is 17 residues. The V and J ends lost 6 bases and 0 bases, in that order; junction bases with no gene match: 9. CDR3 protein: CSVKGGTSGESTDTQYF. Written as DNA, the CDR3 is TGCAGCGTGAAGGGGGGGACTAGCGGGGAGAGCACAGATACGCAGTATTTT.

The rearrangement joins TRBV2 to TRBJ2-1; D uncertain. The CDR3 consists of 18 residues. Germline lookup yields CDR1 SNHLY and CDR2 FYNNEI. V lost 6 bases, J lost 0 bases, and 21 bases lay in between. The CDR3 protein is CASSKTVRSPVSYNEQFF. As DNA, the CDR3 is TGTGCCAGCAGCAAAACGGTCAGGTCGCCGGTCTCCTACAATGAGCAGTTCTTC.

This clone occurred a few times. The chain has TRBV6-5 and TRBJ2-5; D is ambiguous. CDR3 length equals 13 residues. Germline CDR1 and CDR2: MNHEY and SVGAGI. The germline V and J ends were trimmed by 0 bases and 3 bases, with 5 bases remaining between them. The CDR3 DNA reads TGTGCCAGCAGTTACTCGATAGAAGAGACCCAGTACTTC. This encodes CASSYSIEETQYF.

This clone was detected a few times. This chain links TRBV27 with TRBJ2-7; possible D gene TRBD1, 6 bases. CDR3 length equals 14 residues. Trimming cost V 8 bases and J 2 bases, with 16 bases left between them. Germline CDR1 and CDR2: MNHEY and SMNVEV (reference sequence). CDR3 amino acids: CASRAGAGTYEQYF. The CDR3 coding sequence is TGTGCCAGCCGGGCAGGGGCGGGTACCTACGAGCAGTACTTC.

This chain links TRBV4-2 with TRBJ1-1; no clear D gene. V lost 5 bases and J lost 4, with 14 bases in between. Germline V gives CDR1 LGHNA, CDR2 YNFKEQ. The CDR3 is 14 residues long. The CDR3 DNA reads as TGTGCCAGCAGCTTGTCCGGGAGGACCACTGAAGCTTTCTTT. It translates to CASSLSGRTTEAFF.